This paragraph covers one TCR beta chain sequence. Original data processing: Estimation of nucleated cell counts was performed using reference gene primer amplification. Some clones are missing from TCRdb's copy, which holds only in-frame ones; the method was immunoSEQ multiplex PCR. That table gives V, J and clone size, and the DNA gave D and trimming. Of about 300,000 clones in the sample, about nine tenths are singletons; the top ten hold 1.7%. The data stem from a study of blood T cell repertoires in COVID-19. The germline V gene encodes CDR1 SGHTA and CDR2 FQGNSA. V shed 4 bases, J shed 2 bases, and the junction held 5 bases outside the gene matches. The length of the CDR3 is 15 residues.

Input material: PBMCs or T cells enriched from blood (not recorded which). The V gene is TRBV7-2, the J gene TRBJ1-2; 9 bases are a match to TRBD1. The clonotype originates from a middle-aged woman who had recovered from COVID-19. The CDR3 coding sequence is TGTGCCAGCAGCTCTTGGACAGGGGCCAACTATGGCTACACCTTC. It encodes CASSSWTGANYGYTF.